The 25 T cell receptor beta chains below all came from one sample that was sequenced in a study of cytomegalovirus exposure and HLA in healthy donors. Both 60 Vbeta primers and 13 Jbeta primers went into the PCR. The protocol was immunoSEQ multiplex PCR, while the TCRdb copy is restricted to in-frame clones and leaves out a portion. Here the sample spans over 130,000 clones, around 81% being singletons. Specimen: PBMCs. The source is a man aged 45 to 65 in good health and CMV-seronegative.

The chain is built from TRBV5-1 and TRBJ1-4; the D gene is possibly TRBD1 (5 bases). Per the germline V gene, CDR1 is SGHRS and CDR2 is YFSETQ. The ends were cut back, 4 bases at V and 6 bases at J, with 16 bases in the middle. This CDR3 is built from 15 residues. In DNA, the CDR3 is TGCGCCAGCAGCACCTCCTTGGGGCTGGATGAAAAACTGTTTTTT. Translation gives CASSTSLGLDEKLFF.

This chain uses TRBV7-9 with TRBJ1-1; maybe TRBD1 (5 bases). Germline CDR1 is SEHNR and CDR2 is FQNEAQ (reference sequence). With 1 base removed from V and 3 bases from J, the gap between germline ends came to 12 bases. The CDR3 loop spans 15 amino acids. The DNA of the CDR3 is TGTGCCAGCAGCTTAGACGCAGGGAGGTACACTGAAGCTTTCTTT. This codes for CASSLDAGRYTEAFF.

V gene TRBV7-2 combines with J gene TRBJ1-5; D may be TRBD1 (6 bases). V dropped 3 bases and J dropped 4 bases, with 16 bases sitting between them. This CDR3 contains 16 residues. CDR1 SGHTA and CDR2 FQGNSA come from the germline V gene. For the CDR3, the DNA is TGTGCCAGCAGCTTGGGGGCCCGGCAGGGTAATCAGCCCCAGCATTTT. Translating it yields CASSLGARQGNQPQHF.

In its sample, this clone was seen a few times. CDR3 DNA sequence: TGTGCCAGTAGTTATAGCGGGAGCAAGAAAAAAGCAGATACGCAGTATTTT. Its protein product is CASSYSGSKKKADTQYF. The V call is TRBV19, the J call TRBJ2-3, with 9 nucleotides matching TRBD2. Per the germline V gene, CDR1 is LNHDA and CDR2 is SQIVND (reference sequence). The CDR3 covers 17 residues. V trimming: 5 bases; J trimming: 4 bases; junction bases outside the gene matches: 13.

The chain carries TRBV10-2 and TRBJ1-5; perhaps TRBD1 as D (5 bases). The CDR3 extends over 12 amino acids. Germline V gives CDR1 WSHSY, CDR2 SAAADI. Trimming took off 6 bases at V and 4 bases at J, with 7 bases between the two ends. CDR3 coding DNA: TGCGCCAGCAGAGGGGCGAATCAGCCCCAGCATTTT. Its protein is CASRGANQPQHF.

The chain couples TRBV6-5 to TRBJ2-3; 8 nucleotides match TRBD2. The CDR3 contains 14 residues. Germline V lookup: CDR1 MNHEY, CDR2 SVGAGI. After removal of 8 bases from V and 3 bases from J, the junction contained 7 bases not matched to a gene. The CDR3 bases are TGTGCCAGCTACGGGGGGGCCAGGACAGATACGCAGTATTTT. Translation: CASYGGARTDTQYF.

The chain employs TRBV12-5 and TRBJ2-7; 7 positions agree with TRBD1. The V gene's germline CDR1 is LGHNT and CDR2 FRNRAP. The CDR3 length is 13 residues. Unmatched junction bases numbered 5, after V lost 3 bases and J lost 6 bases. CDR3 sequence: CASGFDRVSEQYF. CDR3 coding DNA: TGTGCTAGTGGTTTCGACAGGGTGAGCGAGCAGTACTTC. Variable domain in full (rest from reference TRBV12-5 and TRBJ2-7): DARVTQTPRHKVTEMGQEVTMRCQPILGHNTVFWYRQTMMQGLELLAYFRNRAPLDDSGMPKDRFSAEMPDATLATLKIQPSEPRDSAVYFCASGFDRVSEQYFGPGTRLTVT.

This clone was found a few times. The chain has TRBV2 and TRBJ2-3; possible D gene TRBD2, 6 bases. The CDR3 extends over 15 amino acids. V was shortened by 6 bases and J by 1 base, with 14 bases between the two germline ends. Germline-derived CDR1 and CDR2 are SNHLY and FYNNEI. Written as DNA, the CDR3 is TGTGCCAGCAGGGTACTGGGGGGTGGCACAGATACGCAGTATTTT. Translating it yields CASRVLGGGTDTQYF.

This clone is a singleton in its sample. The V and J genes are TRBV6-5 and TRBJ2-1, with TRBD1 as a possible D gene (7 bases). CDR1 MNHEY and CDR2 SVGAGI come from the germline V gene. V was pared by 7 bases and J by 1 base, with 14 bases between. This CDR3 comprises 15 residues. CDR3 protein: CASTAGGRSYNEQFF. CDR3 bases: TGTGCCAGCACTGCAGGGGGGAGGTCCTACAATGAGCAGTTCTTC.

The genes are TRBV7-3 and TRBJ2-5; 8 bases line up with TRBD1. The trim removed 1 base at V and 5 bases at J, leaving 9 bases unmatched. CDR3 length: 16 amino acids. Looked up from germline, CDR1 is SGHTA and CDR2 is FQGTGA. The CDR3 here is CASSLIGRQGRETQYF. CDR3 nucleotides: TGTGCCAGCAGCTTAATTGGAAGACAGGGGCGGGAGACCCAGTACTTC.

The chain has TRBV5-1 and TRBJ1-2; 8 nucleotides match TRBD1. Unmatched junction bases numbered 5, after V lost 4 bases and J lost 3 bases. The V gene's germline CDR1 is SGHRS and CDR2 YFSETQ. This CDR3 region has 14 residues. CDR3 bases: TGCGCCAGCAGCCAAGGACAGGGAGACTATGGCTACACCTTC. Amino acid sequence: CASSQGQGDYGYTF.

The V call is TRBV6-6, the J call TRBJ2-1, with D maybe TRBD2 (5 bases). The CDR3 runs 15 residues. CDR1 and CDR2 (germline): MNHNY, SVGAGI (reference sequence). V was clipped by 3 bases and J by 0 bases, with 9 bases between them. In DNA form, the CDR3 reads TGTGCCAGCAGTTATCCCGAGGGCTCCTACAATGAGCAGTTCTTC. It is translated as CASSYPEGSYNEQFF.

This chain connects TRBV5-1 to TRBJ2-7, with 10 bases lining up with TRBD2. This CDR3 has 14 residues. Germline trimming cut 2 bases from V and 4 bases from J; bases unmatched to any gene: 3. Germline CDR1 and CDR2: SGHRS and YFSETQ. CDR3 in amino acids: CASSLAGGLYEQYF. The DNA of the CDR3 is TGCGCCAGCAGCTTAGCGGGAGGGCTATACGAGCAGTACTTC.

The sample holds one count of this clone. The chain combines TRBV9 with TRBJ2-7; weak D call: TRBD2 (6 bases). Germline V gives CDR1 SGDLS, CDR2 YYNGEE. Between the trimmed V and J ends, which lost 4 bases and 5 bases, there was a span of 16 bases. The CDR3 extends over 14 amino acids. The CDR3 region is CASSPPWGEHEQYF. DNA for the CDR3: TGTGCCAGCAGCCCCCCATGGGGGGAACACGAGCAGTACTTC.

The chain combines TRBV2 with TRBJ2-1; maybe TRBD2 (6 bases). Trimming took off 8 bases at V and 10 bases at J, with 18 bases between the two ends. The CDR3 has 13 residues. Germline V gene lookup returns CDR1 SNHLY and CDR2 FYNNEI. In nucleotides, the CDR3 is TGTGCCAGCCCTCCTTCGGCGGGACGGGAGCAGTTCTTC. The encoded protein is CASPPSAGREQFF.

The J gene is TRBJ1-5, the V gene TRBV28, with unresolved D. V lost 3 bases, J lost 0 bases, and 12 bases lay in between. Germline lookup yields CDR1 MDHEN and CDR2 SYDVKM. This CDR3 is built from 16 residues. The CDR3 DNA is TGTGCCAGCAGTTTCCTCGGACTGAGTAGCAATCAGCCCCAGCATTTT. It yields the protein CASSFLGLSSNQPQHF.

V usage is TRBV4-2 and J usage is TRBJ1-5; TRBD1 is a possible D gene (6 bases). The CDR3 sequence is 18 residues long. CDR1 and CDR2 from the germline V gene are LGHNA and YNFKEQ. Trimming cost V 0 bases and J 2 bases, with 17 bases left between them. The CDR3 DNA reads as TGTGCCAGCAGCCAAGATTTGATCACAGGGATACGCAATCAGCCCCAGCATTTT. It specifies CASSQDLITGIRNQPQHF.

This clone was detected only once. The genes are TRBV28 and TRBJ1-2; 7 positions agree with TRBD1. Germline loops: CDR1 MDHEN, CDR2 SYDVKM. CDR3 length: 13 residues. V trimming: 2 bases; J trimming: 8 bases; junction bases outside the gene matches: 5. The CDR3 coding sequence is TGTGCCAGCAGTTTAGCAACAGGGGACGGCTACACCTTC. This encodes CASSLATGDGYTF.

The chain employs TRBV5-4 and TRBJ2-5; 9 positions agree with TRBD1. Losses at the gene ends were 1 base for V and 4 bases for J; bases not matched to a gene: 5. The CDR3 is 15 residues long. Germline CDR1 and CDR2: SGHNT and YYREEE (reference sequence). CDR3 nucleotides: TGTGCCAGCAGCTTGCCCGGGACAGGGCGAGAGACCCAGTACTTC. It is translated as CASSLPGTGRETQYF.

This clone has more than one count but fewer than ten. The J gene is TRBJ1-5, the V gene TRBV28; TRBD1 aligns across 7 bases. The CDR3 loop spans 15 amino acids. CDR1 and CDR2 from the germline V gene are MDHEN and SYDVKM. Trimming at V came to 6 bases and at J to 6 bases, leaving 11 bases not matched to a gene. The CDR3, as DNA: TGTGCCAGCAGCCGACAGGGCGCCCTCCTTCAGCCCCAGCATTTT. The encoded protein is CASSRQGALLQPQHF. Based on the CDR3 plus reference TRBV28 and TRBJ1-5, the full variable domain is DVKVTQSSRYLVKRTGEKVFLECVQDMDHENMFWYRQDPGLGLRLIYFSYDVKMKEKGDIPEGYSVSREKKERFSLILESASTNQTSMYLCASSRQGALLQPQHFGDGTRLSIL.

The V and J genes are TRBV10-2 and TRBJ2-5; possibly TRBD2 for D (6 bases). The J call is in doubt because the DNA end fits TRBJ2-7 better. CDR3 size: 14 residues. Germline V lookup: CDR1 WSHSY, CDR2 SAAADI. The CDR3 DNA sequence: TGCGCCACGATGGGGGGAGGCGCCTCCTACGAGCAGTACTTC. It is translated as CATMGGGASYEQYF.

The V and J genes are TRBV7-6 and TRBJ2-1, with 8 bases aligning to TRBD2. Germline CDR1 reads SGHVS; CDR2 reads FNYEAQ. V gave up 3 bases and J gave up 7 bases; unmatched junction bases: 5. The CDR3 has 14 residues. CDR3 protein: CASSLSGSINEQFF. CDR3 bases: TGTGCCAGCAGCTTGAGCGGGAGCATAAATGAGCAGTTCTTC.

This chain uses TRBV2 with TRBJ1-2; 7 bases match TRBD1. The germline CDR1 and CDR2 sequences are SNHLY and FYNNEI. V gave up 8 bases and J gave up 1 base; unmatched junction bases: 10. This CDR3 is built from 15 residues. The CDR3 DNA is TGTGCCAGCTTGGAAGAGACAGGGAGTAACTATGGCTACACCTTC. Encoded protein: CASLEETGSNYGYTF.

This clone was seen just once. The CDR3 is CASSFREPTETQYF. The CDR3 DNA sequence: TGCGCCAGCAGCTTCCGGGAACCGACCGAGACCCAGTACTTC. The chain joins TRBV5-1 to TRBJ2-5; maybe TRBD2 (5 bases). The CDR3 sequence is 14 residues long. Deletions cut 2 bases from V and 5 bases from J, with 13 bases between. Germline V gives CDR1 SGHRS, CDR2 YFSETQ.

The V call is TRBV5-1, the J call TRBJ2-7; tentatively, D is TRBD2 (6 bases). This CDR3 has 15 residues. Between the trimmed V and J ends, which lost 0 bases and 6 bases, there was a span of 16 bases. Germline CDR1 SGHRS, CDR2 YFSETQ. CDR3 protein: CASSLEVDGRGEQYF. CDR3 coding DNA: TGCGCCAGCAGCTTGGAGGTGGACGGGAGAGGCGAGCAGTACTTC.